The sample holds many counts of the clone carrying this T cell receptor (beta chain). The target antigen is unknown. CDR3 size: 19 residues. Germline V CDR1 and CDR2: SGHRS, YFSETQ. V was clipped by 4 bases and J by 3 bases; unmatched bases: 12. These data originate in a study of shared clonotypes between healthy human individuals. The repertoire was sequenced with immunoSEQ multiplex PCR; TCRdb's copy has only in-frame clones and lacks some. The table includes hundreds of thousands of clones, roughly 70% detected once. Findings and caveats of the study: The expectation was that sequencing depth would affect clonotype sharing among donors.

Sequenced material: memory CD4+ T cells sorted from blood. The subset is: CD45RA-negative fraction. This clonotype originated in a man aged 30 to 45 in good health. The chain joins TRBV5-1 to TRBJ2-1, with TRBD2 matching 14 bases. The CDR3 sequence: CASSPGLAGAVGYYNEQFF. The CDR3 DNA is TGCGCCAGCAGCCCGGGACTAGCGGGAGCGGTAGGATACTACAATGAGCAGTTCTTC.